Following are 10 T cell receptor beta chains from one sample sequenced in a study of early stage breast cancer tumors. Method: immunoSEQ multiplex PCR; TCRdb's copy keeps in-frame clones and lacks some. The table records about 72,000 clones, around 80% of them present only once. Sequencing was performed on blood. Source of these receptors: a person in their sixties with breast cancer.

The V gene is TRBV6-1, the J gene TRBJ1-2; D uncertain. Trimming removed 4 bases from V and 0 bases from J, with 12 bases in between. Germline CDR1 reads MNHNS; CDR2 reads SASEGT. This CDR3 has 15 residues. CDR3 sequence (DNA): TGTGCCAGCAGTGTAAACAGAGAACCTAACTATGGCTACACCTTC. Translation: CASSVNREPNYGYTF.

The CDR3 bases are TGTGCCAGCAGCTTTGGCCGCCGTAACACCATATATTTT. Translating it yields CASSFGRRNTIYF. The J gene is TRBJ1-3, the V gene TRBV5-6; D gene ambiguous. Germline V gene data show CDR1 as SGHDT and CDR2 as YYEEEE. V lost 2 bases and J lost 7, with 10 bases in between. The CDR3 is 13 residues long.

CDR3 coding DNA: TGTGCCAGCAGCGCGGGGACTGGACGAGATACGCAGTATTTT. This translates into CASSAGTGRDTQYF. The chain combines TRBV7-3 with TRBJ2-3; D might be TRBD2 (6 bases). The CDR3 runs to 14 residues. Germline V gene lookup returns CDR1 SGHTA and CDR2 FQGTGA. Trimming removed 5 bases from V and 5 bases from J, with 14 bases in between.

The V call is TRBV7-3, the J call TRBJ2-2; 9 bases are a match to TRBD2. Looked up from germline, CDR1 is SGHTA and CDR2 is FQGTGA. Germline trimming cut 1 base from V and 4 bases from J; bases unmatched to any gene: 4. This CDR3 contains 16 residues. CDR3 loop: CASSLRSSGTTGELFF. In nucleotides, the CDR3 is TGTGCCAGCAGCTTAAGGTCTAGCGGGACCACCGGGGAGCTGTTTTTT.

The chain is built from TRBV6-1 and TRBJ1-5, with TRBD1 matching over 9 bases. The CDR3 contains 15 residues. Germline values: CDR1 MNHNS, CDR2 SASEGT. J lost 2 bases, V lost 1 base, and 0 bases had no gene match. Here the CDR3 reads CASSEDRGRNQPQHF. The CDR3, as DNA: TGTGCCAGCAGTGAAGACAGGGGGCGCAATCAGCCCCAGCATTTT.

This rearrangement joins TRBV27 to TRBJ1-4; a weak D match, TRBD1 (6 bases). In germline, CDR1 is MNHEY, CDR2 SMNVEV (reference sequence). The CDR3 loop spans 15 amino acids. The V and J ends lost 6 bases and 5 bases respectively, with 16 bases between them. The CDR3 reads CASSPEQGRNEKLFF. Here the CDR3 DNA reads TGTGCCAGCAGCCCCGAACAGGGTAGAAATGAAAAACTGTTTTTT.

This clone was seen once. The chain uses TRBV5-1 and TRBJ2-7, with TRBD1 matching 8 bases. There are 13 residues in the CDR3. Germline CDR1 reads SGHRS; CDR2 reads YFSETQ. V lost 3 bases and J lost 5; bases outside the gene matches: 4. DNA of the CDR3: TGCGCCAGCAGCTCTGCAGGGGGCGACGAGCAGTACTTC. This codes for CASSSAGGDEQYF.

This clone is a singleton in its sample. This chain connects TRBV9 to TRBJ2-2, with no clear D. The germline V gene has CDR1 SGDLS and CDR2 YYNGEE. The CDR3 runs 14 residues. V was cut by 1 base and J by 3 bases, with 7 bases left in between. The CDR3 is CASSVSSYTGELFF. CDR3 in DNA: TGTGCCAGCAGCGTAAGTTCTTACACCGGGGAGCTGTTTTTT.

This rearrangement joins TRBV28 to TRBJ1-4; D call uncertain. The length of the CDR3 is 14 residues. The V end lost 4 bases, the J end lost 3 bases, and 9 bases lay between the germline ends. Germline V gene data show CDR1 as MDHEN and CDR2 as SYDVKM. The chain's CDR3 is CASSSVDSNEKLFF. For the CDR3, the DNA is TGTGCCAGCAGTTCAGTCGATTCTAATGAAAAACTGTTTTTT.

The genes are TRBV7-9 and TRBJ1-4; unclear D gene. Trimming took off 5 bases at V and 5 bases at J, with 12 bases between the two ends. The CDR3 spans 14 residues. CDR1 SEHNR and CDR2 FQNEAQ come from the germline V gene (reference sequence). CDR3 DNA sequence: TGTGCCAGCAGCCAAGACGGGAACAATGAAAAACTGTTTTTT. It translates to CASSQDGNNEKLFF.